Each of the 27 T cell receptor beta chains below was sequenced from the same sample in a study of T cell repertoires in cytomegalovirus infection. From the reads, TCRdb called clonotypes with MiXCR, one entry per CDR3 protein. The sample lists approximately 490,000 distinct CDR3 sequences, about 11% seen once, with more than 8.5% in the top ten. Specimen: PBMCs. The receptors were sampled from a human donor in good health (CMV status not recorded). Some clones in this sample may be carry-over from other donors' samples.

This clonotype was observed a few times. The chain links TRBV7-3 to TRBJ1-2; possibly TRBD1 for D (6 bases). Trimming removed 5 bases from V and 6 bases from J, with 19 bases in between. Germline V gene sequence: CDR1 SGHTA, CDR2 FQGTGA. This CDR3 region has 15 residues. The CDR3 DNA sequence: TGTGCCAGCAGCCCGCGGTTGGACAGCTTAGATGGCTACACCTTC. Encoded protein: CASSPRLDSLDGYTF. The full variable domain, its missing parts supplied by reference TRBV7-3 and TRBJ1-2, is GAGVSQTPSNKVTEKGKYVELRCDPISGHTALYWYRQSLGQGPEFLIYFQGTGAADDSGLPNDRFFAVRPEGSVSTLKIQRTERGDSAVYLCASSPRLDSLDGYTFGSGTRLTVV.

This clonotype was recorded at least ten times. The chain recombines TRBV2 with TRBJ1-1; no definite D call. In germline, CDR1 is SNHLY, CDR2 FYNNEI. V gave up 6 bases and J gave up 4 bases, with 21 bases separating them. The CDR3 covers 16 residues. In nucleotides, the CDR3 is TGTGCCAGCAGGGGAGGAGACTCCACCGCGACCACTGAAGCTTTCTTT. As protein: CASRGGDSTATTEAFF.

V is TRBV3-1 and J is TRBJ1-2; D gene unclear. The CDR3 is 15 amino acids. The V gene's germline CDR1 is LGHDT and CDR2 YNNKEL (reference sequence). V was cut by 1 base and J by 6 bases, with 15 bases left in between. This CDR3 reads CASSQGWARGNGYTF. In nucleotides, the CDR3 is TGTGCCAGCAGCCAAGGGTGGGCTCGAGGAAATGGCTACACCTTC. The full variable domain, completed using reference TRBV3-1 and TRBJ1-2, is DTAVSQTPKYLVTQMGNDKSIKCEQNLGHDTMYWYKQDSKKFLKIMFSYNNKELIINETVPNRFSPKSPDKAHLNLHINSLELGDSAVYFCASSQGWARGNGYTFGSGTRLTVV.

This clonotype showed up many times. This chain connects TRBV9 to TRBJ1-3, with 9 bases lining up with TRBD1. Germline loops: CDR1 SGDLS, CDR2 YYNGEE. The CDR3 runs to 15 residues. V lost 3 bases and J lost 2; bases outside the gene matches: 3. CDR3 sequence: CASSATGGAGNTIYF. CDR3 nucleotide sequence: TGTGCCAGCAGCGCGACAGGGGGTGCTGGAAACACCATATATTTT.

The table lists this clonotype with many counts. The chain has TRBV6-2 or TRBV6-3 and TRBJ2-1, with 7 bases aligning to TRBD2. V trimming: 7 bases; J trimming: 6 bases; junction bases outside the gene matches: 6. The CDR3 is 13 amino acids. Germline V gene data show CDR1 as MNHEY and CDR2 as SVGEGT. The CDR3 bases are TGTGCCAGCACCAGAGCGGGAAGCAATGAGCAGTTCTTC. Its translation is CASTRAGSNEQFF.

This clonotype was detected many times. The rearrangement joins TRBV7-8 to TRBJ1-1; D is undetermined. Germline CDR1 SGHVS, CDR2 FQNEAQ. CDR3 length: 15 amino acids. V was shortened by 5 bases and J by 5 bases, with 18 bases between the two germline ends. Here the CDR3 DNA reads TGTGCCAGCAGCCACGACCCTTCACCGTGGACTGAAGCTTTCTTT. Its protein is CASSHDPSPWTEAFF.

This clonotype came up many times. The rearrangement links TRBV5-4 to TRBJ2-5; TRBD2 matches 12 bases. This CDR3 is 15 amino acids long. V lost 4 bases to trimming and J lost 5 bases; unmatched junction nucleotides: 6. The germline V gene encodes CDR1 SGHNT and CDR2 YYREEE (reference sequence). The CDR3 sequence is CASSPWTSGAETQYF. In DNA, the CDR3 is TGTGCCAGCAGCCCTTGGACTAGCGGGGCGGAGACCCAGTACTTC.

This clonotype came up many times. The CDR3 DNA is TGTGCCAGCAGCTTATCCCGACACCTGCAACCGAACACTGAAGCTTTCTTT. Translating gives CASSLSRHLQPNTEAFF. The J gene is TRBJ1-1, the V gene TRBV11-2; no definite D call. Trimming removed 2 bases from V and 1 base from J, with 17 bases in between. The CDR3 has 17 residues. Germline CDR1 is SGHAT and CDR2 is FQNNGV.

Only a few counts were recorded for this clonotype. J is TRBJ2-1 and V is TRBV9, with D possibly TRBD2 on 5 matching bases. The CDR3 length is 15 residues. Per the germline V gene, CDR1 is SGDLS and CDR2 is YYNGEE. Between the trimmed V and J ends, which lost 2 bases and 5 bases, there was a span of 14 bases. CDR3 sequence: CASSVGSGSDNEQFF. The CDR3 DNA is TGTGCCAGCAGCGTTGGGTCGGGGTCCGACAATGAGCAGTTCTTC.

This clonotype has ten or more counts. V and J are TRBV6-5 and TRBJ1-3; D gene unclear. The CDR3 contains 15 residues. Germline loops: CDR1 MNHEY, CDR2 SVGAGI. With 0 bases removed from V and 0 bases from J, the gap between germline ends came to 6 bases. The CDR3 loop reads CASSYSRLSGNTIYF. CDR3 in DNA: TGTGCCAGCAGTTACTCACGGCTCTCTGGAAACACCATATATTTT.

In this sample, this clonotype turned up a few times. CDR3 sequence: CASSLHAADPIQYF. The CDR3 DNA is TGTGCCAGCAGTTTGCACGCGGCAGACCCTATCCAGTACTTC. The chain links TRBV7-9 to TRBJ2-4; no reliable D call. The CDR3 is 14 residues long. CDR1 is SEHNR, CDR2 FQNEAQ, per germline (reference sequence). The ends were cut back, 6 bases at V and 13 bases at J, with 22 bases in the middle.

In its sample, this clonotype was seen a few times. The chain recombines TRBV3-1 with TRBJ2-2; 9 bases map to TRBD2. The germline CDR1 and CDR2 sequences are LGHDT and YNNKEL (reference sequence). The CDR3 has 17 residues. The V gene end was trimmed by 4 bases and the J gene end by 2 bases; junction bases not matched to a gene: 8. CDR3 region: CASSPLMTSGNTGELFF. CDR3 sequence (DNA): TGTGCCAGCAGCCCTCTAATGACTAGCGGTAACACCGGGGAGCTGTTTTTT.

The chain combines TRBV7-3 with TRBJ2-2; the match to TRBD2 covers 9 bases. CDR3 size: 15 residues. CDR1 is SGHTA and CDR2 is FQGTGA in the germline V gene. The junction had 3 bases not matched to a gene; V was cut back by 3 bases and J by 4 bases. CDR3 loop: CASSFTSGSTGELFF. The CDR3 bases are TGTGCCAGCAGCTTTACTAGCGGGTCCACCGGGGAGCTGTTTTTT.

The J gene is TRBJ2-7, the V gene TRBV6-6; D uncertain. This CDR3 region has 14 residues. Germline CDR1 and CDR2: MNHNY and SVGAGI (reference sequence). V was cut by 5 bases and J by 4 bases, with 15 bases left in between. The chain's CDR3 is CASSPDGFSYEQYF. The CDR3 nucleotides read TGTGCCAGCAGTCCCGACGGGTTCTCATACGAGCAGTACTTC.

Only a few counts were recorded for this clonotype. Here the CDR3 reads CASGIPLGGRNEQFF. CDR3 sequence (DNA): TGTGCCAGCGGGATTCCCTTGGGGGGCAGGAATGAGCAGTTCTTC. The chain couples TRBV27 to TRBJ2-1; D could derive from TRBD1 or TRBD2 (6 bases each). The germline V and J ends were trimmed by 8 bases and 7 bases, with 21 bases remaining between them. Germline CDR1 is MNHEY and CDR2 is SMNVEV (reference sequence). The CDR3 runs 15 residues.

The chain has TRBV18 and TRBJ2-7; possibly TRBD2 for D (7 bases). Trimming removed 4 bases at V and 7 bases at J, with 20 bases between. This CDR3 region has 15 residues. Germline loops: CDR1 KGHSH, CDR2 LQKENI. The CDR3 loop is CASSLLGGPLGEQYF. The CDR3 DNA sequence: TGTGCCAGCTCACTCCTGGGGGGGCCACTGGGGGAGCAGTACTTC.

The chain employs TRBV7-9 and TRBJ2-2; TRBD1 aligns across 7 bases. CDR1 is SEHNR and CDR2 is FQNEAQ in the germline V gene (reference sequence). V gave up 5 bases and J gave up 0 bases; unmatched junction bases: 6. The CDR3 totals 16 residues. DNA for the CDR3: TGTGCCAGCAGCGGCACAGGGGCCTCGAACACCGGGGAGCTGTTTTTT. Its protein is CASSGTGASNTGELFF.

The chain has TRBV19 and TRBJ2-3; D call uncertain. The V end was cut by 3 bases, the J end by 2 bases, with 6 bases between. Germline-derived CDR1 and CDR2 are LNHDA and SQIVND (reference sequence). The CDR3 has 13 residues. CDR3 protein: CASSMVPTDTQYF. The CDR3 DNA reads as TGTGCCAGTAGTATGGTCCCCACAGATACGCAGTATTTT.

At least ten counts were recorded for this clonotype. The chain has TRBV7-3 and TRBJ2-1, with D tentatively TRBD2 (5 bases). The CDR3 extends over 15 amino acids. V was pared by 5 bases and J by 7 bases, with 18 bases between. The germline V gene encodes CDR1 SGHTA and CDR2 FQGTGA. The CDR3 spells CASSPTVTTRNEQFF. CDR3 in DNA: TGTGCCAGCAGCCCGACGGTGACTACGAGGAATGAGCAGTTCTTC.

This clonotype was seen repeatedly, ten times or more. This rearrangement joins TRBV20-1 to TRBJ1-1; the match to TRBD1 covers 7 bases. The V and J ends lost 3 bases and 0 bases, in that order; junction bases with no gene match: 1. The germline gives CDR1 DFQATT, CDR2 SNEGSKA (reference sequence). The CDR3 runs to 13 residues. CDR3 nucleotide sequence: TGCAGTGCTAGGACAGGGATGAACACTGAAGCTTTCTTT. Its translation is CSARTGMNTEAFF.

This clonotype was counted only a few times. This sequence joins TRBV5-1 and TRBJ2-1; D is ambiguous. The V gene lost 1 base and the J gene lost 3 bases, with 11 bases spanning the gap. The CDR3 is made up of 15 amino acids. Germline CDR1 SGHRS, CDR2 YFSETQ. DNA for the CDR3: TGCGCCAGCAGCTTGAATTATTTGGGCTACAATGAGCAGTTCTTC. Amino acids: CASSLNYLGYNEQFF.

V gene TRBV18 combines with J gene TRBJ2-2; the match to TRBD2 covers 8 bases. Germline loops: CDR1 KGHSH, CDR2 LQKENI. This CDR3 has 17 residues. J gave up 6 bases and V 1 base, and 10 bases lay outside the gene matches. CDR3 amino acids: CASSPRTSSGIPGELFF. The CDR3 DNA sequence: TGTGCCAGCTCACCACGGACGAGTAGCGGGATACCCGGGGAGCTGTTTTTT.

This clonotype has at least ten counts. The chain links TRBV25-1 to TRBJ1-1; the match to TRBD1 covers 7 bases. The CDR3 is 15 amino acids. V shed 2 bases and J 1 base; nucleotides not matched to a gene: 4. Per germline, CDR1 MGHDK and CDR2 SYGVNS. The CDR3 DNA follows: TGTGCCAGCAGTGAACCACAGGGGCCGAACACTGAAGCTTTCTTT. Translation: CASSEPQGPNTEAFF.

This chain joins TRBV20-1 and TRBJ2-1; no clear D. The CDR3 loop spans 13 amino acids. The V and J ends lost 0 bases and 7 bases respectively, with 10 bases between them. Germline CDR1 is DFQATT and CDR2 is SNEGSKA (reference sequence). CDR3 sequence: CSARDAIVNEQFF. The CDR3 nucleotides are TGCAGTGCTAGAGACGCGATTGTTAATGAGCAGTTCTTC.

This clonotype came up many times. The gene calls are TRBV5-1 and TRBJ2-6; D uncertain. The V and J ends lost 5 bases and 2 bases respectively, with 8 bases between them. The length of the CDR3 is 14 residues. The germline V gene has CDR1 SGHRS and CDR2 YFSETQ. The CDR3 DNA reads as TGCGCCAGCAGGACCGCCCCTGGGGCCAACGTCCTGACTTTC. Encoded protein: CASRTAPGANVLTF. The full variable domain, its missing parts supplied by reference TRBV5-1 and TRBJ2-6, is KAGVTQTPRYLIKTRGQQVTLSCSPISGHRSVSWYQQTPGQGLQFLFEYFSETQRNKGNFPGRFSGRQFSNSRSEMNVSTLELGDSALYLCASRTAPGANVLTFGAGSRLTVL.

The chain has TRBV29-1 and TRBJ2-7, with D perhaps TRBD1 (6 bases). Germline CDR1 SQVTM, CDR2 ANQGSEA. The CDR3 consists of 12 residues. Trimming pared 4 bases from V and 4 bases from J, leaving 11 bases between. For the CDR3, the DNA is TGCAGCGTTGGACAGGTTGCTTACGAGCAGTACTTC. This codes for CSVGQVAYEQYF.

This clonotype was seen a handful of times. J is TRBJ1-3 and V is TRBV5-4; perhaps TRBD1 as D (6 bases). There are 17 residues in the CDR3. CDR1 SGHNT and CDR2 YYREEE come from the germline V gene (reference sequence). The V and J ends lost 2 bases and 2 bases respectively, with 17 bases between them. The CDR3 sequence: CASSLDGGTTPGNTIYF. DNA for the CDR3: TGTGCCAGCAGCTTAGATGGGGGCACCACCCCTGGAAACACCATATATTTT.